A selection of T cell receptor beta chains follows, all from one sample in a study of vaccination effects on CD4 cells after COVID-19. This table comes from immunoSEQ multiplex PCR, and its TCRdb copy is limited to in-frame clones, with some not included. The sample lists tens of thousands of clones, 65% to 80% occurring once. These TCRs' antigens remain unknown. Sequencing was performed on CD4+ T cells from PBMCs cultured without peptide, taken before COVID-19 vaccination. The receptors come from a human donor who received a COVID-19 vaccine. Both conserved end residues are part of each CDR3. The order of the fields is D gene, J gene, V gene, clone size, CDR3 protein, CDR3 DNA. A D gene is named only where the DNA matches it firmly. Clone size is given for some rows only: seen once, a few or many times, or a class if the clone is expanded.

>-|TRBJ2-3|TRBV7-2|once
CASSLNPTGLDTQYF
TGTGCCAGCAGCCTTAACCCTACAGGGTTGGATACGCAGTATTTT
>-|TRBJ2-4|TRBV7-9|-
CASSLQGNRNIQYF
TGTGCCAGCAGCTTACAGGGGAATCGGAACATTCAGTACTTC
>-|TRBJ1-1|TRBV6-6|-
CASSSGTQNTEAFF
TGTGCCAGCAGTTCCGGGACACAGAACACTGAAGCTTTCTTT
>TRBD2|TRBJ2-3|TRBV5-1|-
CASSVSGRVPDTQYF
TGCGCCAGCAGCGTTAGCGGGAGAGTACCAGATACGCAGTATTTT
>TRBD2|TRBJ2-1|TRBV29-1|-
CSVYQRELGNEQFF
TGCAGCGTTTATCAGCGGGAGCTGGGGAATGAGCAGTTCTTC
>TRBD1|TRBJ1-1|TRBV15|few
CATSRGINRGVNTEAFF
TGTGCCACCAGCAGAGGGATTAACAGGGGAGTGAACACTGAAGCTTTCTTT
>-|TRBJ2-2|TRBV19|-
CASSTQGVNTGELFF
TGTGCCAGTAGTACGCAGGGTGTGAACACCGGGGAGCTGTTTTTT
>-|TRBJ2-7|TRBV11-2|-
CASSPPPRGKSSYEQYF
TGTGCCAGCAGCCCACCCCCCCGGGGGAAGAGCTCCTACGAGCAGTACTTC
>TRBD1|TRBJ1-3|TRBV7-6|-
CASSPSGTGSDTIYF
TGTGCCAGCAGCCCCTCCGGGACAGGTTCGGACACCATATATTTT
>-|TRBJ1-5|TRBV28|-
CASSLFGLSGVVQPQHF
TGTGCCAGCAGTTTGTTTGGACTCTCGGGGGTGGTTCAGCCCCAGCATTTT
>-|TRBJ1-5|TRBV19|-
CASSIRVAGGALSNQPQHF
TGCGCCAGTAGTATTAGAGTCGCTGGTGGTGCCCTTAGCAATCAGCCCCAGCATTTT
>TRBD2|TRBJ2-1|TRBV5-5|-
CASSLRGTRREEQFF
TGTGCCAGCAGCTTAAGGGGGACTAGGAGGGAGGAGCAGTTCTTC
>-|TRBJ1-1|TRBV3-1/TRBV3-2|-
CASSDVDTNTEAFF
TGTGCCAGCAGCGACGTTGACACAAACACTGAAGCTTTCTTT
>-|TRBJ2-5|TRBV18|-
CASSSLQETQYF
TGTGCCAGCTCATCTCTCCAAGAGACCCAGTACTTC
>-|TRBJ1-1|TRBV6-6|-
CASSSQNTEAFF
TGTGCCAGCAGCTCACAGAACACTGAAGCTTTCTTT
>-|TRBJ2-1|TRBV6-2/TRBV6-3|-
CASSFPFPRNEQFF
TGTGCCAGCAGTTTCCCCTTCCCCCGCAATGAGCAGTTCTTC
>TRBD1|TRBJ1-1|TRBV4-1|few
CASSQGSLGQGENTEAFF
TGCGCCAGCAGCCAAGGATCTTTAGGACAGGGGGAAAACACTGAAGCTTTCTTT
>TRBD1|TRBJ1-3|TRBV7-2|-
CASSLDRNSGNTIYF
TGTGCCAGCAGCTTGGACAGGAACTCTGGAAACACCATATATTTT
>-|TRBJ2-7|TRBV11-3|-
CASSLDRVTWDGYEQYF
TGTGCCAGCAGCTTAGATCGGGTTACTTGGGACGGCTACGAGCAGTACTTC
>-|TRBJ1-5|TRBV7-9|-
CASSFGLTGSNQPQHF
TGTGCCAGCAGCTTTGGCCTGACGGGGAGCAATCAGCCCCAGCATTTT
>-|TRBJ1-5|TRBV2|-
CASSDRARNQPQHF
TGTGCCAGCAGTGACAGGGCAAGAAATCAGCCCCAGCATTTT
>TRBD1|TRBJ2-7|TRBV10-3|few
CAITGTGGRDEQYF
TGTGCCATCACCGGGACAGGGGGGAGGGACGAGCAGTACTTC
>-|TRBJ1-5|TRBV28|-
CASSLTLQPQHF
TGTGCCAGCAGTTTGACGTTACAGCCCCAGCATTTT
>TRBD2|TRBJ2-5|TRBV7-9|-
CASSSLAGGPQETQYF
TGTGCCAGCAGCTCCCTAGCGGGGGGACCGCAAGAGACCCAGTACTTC
>-|TRBJ2-2|TRBV27|-
CASRGQPNTGELFF
TGTGCCAGCAGAGGACAGCCGAACACCGGGGAGCTGTTTTTT
>-|TRBJ1-2|TRBV14|-
CASSQALGNYGYTF
TGTGCCAGCAGCCAAGCTCTGGGGAACTATGGCTACACCTTC
>-|TRBJ1-1|TRBV15|-
CATSRDWGANTEAFF
TGTGCCACCAGCAGAGATTGGGGCGCGAACACTGAAGCTTTCTTT
>-|TRBJ2-7|TRBV5-8|-
CASSGQIAAYEQYF
TGTGCCAGCAGCGGACAGATCGCAGCCTACGAGCAGTACTTC
>TRBD1|TRBJ1-5|TRBV28|-
CASSLLTGNNQPQHF
TGTGCCAGCAGTTTACTGACAGGGAACAATCAGCCCCAGCATTTT
>TRBD2|TRBJ2-3|TRBV15|-
CATSREEREVDTQYF
TGTGCCACCAGCAGAGAAGAGCGGGAGGTAGATACGCAGTATTTT
>-|TRBJ2-7|TRBV28|-
CASSLWHSTYEQYF
TGTGCCAGCAGTTTATGGCATTCTACCTACGAGCAGTACTTC
>-|TRBJ2-2|TRBV19|-
CASSIVTVSGELFF
TGTGCCAGTAGTATAGTTACAGTATCCGGGGAGCTGTTTTTT
>TRBD2|TRBJ2-1|TRBV7-2|-
CASSSYGRATEQFF
TGTGCCAGCAGCTCATACGGGAGGGCGACTGAGCAGTTCTTC
>TRBD1|TRBJ1-2|TRBV28|-
CATRGRDRGRYGYTF
TGTGCCACCAGAGGCCGGGACAGGGGCCGCTATGGCTACACCTTC
>-|TRBJ2-3|TRBV9|-
CASSDKEGGVATDTQYF
TGTGCCAGCAGCGACAAGGAAGGGGGGGTTGCCACAGATACGCAGTATTTT
>-|TRBJ1-1|TRBV19|-
CASSMRNTEAFF
TGTGCCAGTAGTATGCGGAACACTGAAGCTTTCTTT
>-|TRBJ2-1|TRBV3-1/TRBV3-2|-
CASSQKSRSSRQFF
TGTGCCAGCAGCCAAAAGTCTCGAAGCTCTCGTCAGTTCTTC
>-|TRBJ1-3|TRBV30|-
CAWSWGGTSGNTIYF
TGTGCCTGGAGCTGGGGGGGTACCTCTGGAAACACCATATATTTT
>-|TRBJ2-3|TRBV19|-
CASSTLRPQRGTDTQYF
TGTGCCAGTAGCACCCTACGACCACAGAGAGGCACAGATACGCAGTATTTT
>-|TRBJ2-1|TRBV12-3/TRBV12-4|-
CASRGVPNEQFF
TGTGCCAGCCGCGGAGTCCCCAATGAGCAGTTCTTC
>TRBD1|TRBJ2-2|TRBV2|-
CASSEFNLGQGGGELFF
TGTGCCAGCAGTGAATTTAATTTGGGACAGGGTGGCGGGGAGCTGTTTTTT
>-|TRBJ1-1|TRBV2|-
CASSAGAYTEAFF
TGTGCCAGCAGTGCGGGGGCCTACACTGAAGCTTTCTTT
>-|TRBJ1-2|TRBV19|-
CASSNTQGIGGYTF
TGTGCCAGTAGCAATACCCAGGGTATTGGCGGCTACACCTTC
>TRBD2|TRBJ2-1|TRBV4-2|few
CASSLSGGAVTEQFF
TGTGCCAGCAGCCTTAGCGGGGGGGCCGTTACTGAGCAGTTCTTC
>TRBD2|TRBJ2-3|TRBV9|-
CASSVGGSGGATDTQYF
TGTGCCAGCAGCGTAGGGGGTAGCGGGGGGGCAACCGATACGCAGTATTTT
>TRBD2|TRBJ2-1|TRBV2|-
CASSELAGGYNEQFF
TGTGCCAGCAGTGAACTAGCGGGAGGTTACAATGAGCAGTTCTTC
>-|TRBJ1-2|TRBV27|-
CASKGQNLGYTF
TGTGCCAGCAAAGGACAGAATTTAGGCTACACCTTC
>TRBD1|TRBJ1-5|TRBV19|-
CASSIPGGDSSANQPQHF
TGTGCCAGTAGTATACCAGGGGGCGATTCGTCAGCTAATCAGCCCCAGCATTTT
>-|TRBJ2-7|TRBV11-2|-
CASSRNPGSEWQYF
TGTGCCAGCAGTCGTAATCCGGGCTCCGAATGGCAGTACTTC